This is a list of T cell receptor beta chains from one sample in a study of T cell responses to AZD1222 COVID-19 vaccine. Produced via immunoSEQ multiplex PCR; TCRdb's table is partial and in-frame only. The data hold about 74,000 clones, with more than 85% observed a single time. The material sequenced was peripheral blood, taken 28 days after the second AZD1222 dose. Receptor source: an adult who received the AZD1222 COVID-19 vaccine. Both conserved end residues are part of each CDR3.

>TRBV9
CASSVLGVGTKDTDTQYF
>TRBV5-4
CASSLVGTGSHEQYF
>TRBV29-1
CSVLGRAEKLFF
>TRBV5-4
CASSPGGLAMSSYNEQFF
>TRBV18
CASSPLGAGGGEQFF
>TRBV28
CASSSPLETDTQYF
>TRBV7-9
CASSLRGTGGRANVLTF
>TRBV19
CDGGGYEQYF
>TRBV6-5
CASTPGDGYNEQFF
>TRBV19
CASSIIVAGAIDTQYF
>TRBV20-1
CSASLPGKYEAFF
>TRBV9
CASTGRNTGELFF
>TRBV6-5
CASSSPSGRGTDTQYF
>TRBV28
CASSPWGDLGTEAFF
>TRBV11-2
CASSLEGSGRAADEQFF
>TRBV27
CASSLLAGGYNEQFF
>TRBV12-1
CASSTASVRADAFF
>TRBV7-9
CASSDGTDYGYTF
>TRBV7-3
CASSLGARGTDTQYF
>TRBV10-1
CASSGASGFYEQYF
>TRBV3-1/TRBV3-2
CASSLALGDYGYTF
>TRBV9
CASSVGGLAGPETQYF
>TRBV14
CASSQDLFETQYF
>TRBV9
CASSVEYGLNYEQYF
>TRBV9
CASSAPPGGSANTGELFF
>TRBV18
CASSPGGNQPQHF
>TRBV27
CASRRTSGHSGANVLTF
>TRBV7-2
CASSVTGPGTYEQYF
>TRBV3-1/TRBV3-2
CASSYTGNTEAFF
>TRBV6-8
CATQPGPRSGQDSPLHF
>TRBV15
CATSRGGQTGELFF
>TRBV21-1
CASSKVDRGRDSDTDTQYF
>TRBV20-1
CSAGAANQETQYF
>TRBV28
CASSLSVGVDYGYTF
>TRBV3-1/TRBV3-2
CASSHVEETQYF
>TRBV23-1
CASSHSPDRGGTLHSGANVLTF
>TRBV9
CASSQTSGRAIYEQYF
>TRBV10-3
CATKKTDTGTEAFF
>TRBV15
CATGALWETQYF
>TRBV6-5
CASSWSTANTGELFF
>TRBV28
CASSILGQTKNIQYF
>TRBV7-6
CASSLARGPNTGELFF
>TRBV4-3
CASSLRAGSYNEQFF
>TRBV2
CASSDRDDFDEQFF
>TRBV18
CASADRGGETQYF
>TRBV25-1
CASSPGLAVYNEQFF
>TRBV12-3/TRBV12-4
CASSMPDQPQHF
>TRBV7-7
CASSYGPGPGNTIYF
>TRBV19
CASSLWTGGESQPQHF
>TRBV28
CASSQSGAGELFF